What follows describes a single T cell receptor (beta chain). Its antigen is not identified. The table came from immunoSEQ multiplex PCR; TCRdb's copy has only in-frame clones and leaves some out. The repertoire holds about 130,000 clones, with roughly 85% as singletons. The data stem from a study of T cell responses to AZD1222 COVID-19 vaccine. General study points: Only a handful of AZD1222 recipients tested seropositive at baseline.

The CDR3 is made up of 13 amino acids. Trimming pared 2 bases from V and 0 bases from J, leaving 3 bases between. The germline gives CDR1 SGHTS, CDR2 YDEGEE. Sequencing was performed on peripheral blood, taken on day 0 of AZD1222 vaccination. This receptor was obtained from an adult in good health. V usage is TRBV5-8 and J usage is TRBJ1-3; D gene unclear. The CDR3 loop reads CASSLDSGNTIYF. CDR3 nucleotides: TGTGCCAGCAGCTTAGACTCTGGAAACACCATATATTTT.